These 2 T cell receptor beta chains originate from one sample sequenced in a study of HIV-infected patients and healthy controls. The repertoire came from unfractionated whole blood and reflected all unsorted peripheral T cells. cDNA was made from 500 ng RNA using alpha and beta constant primers. Separate chain-specific third strand synthesis with multiplexing indices produced the alpha and beta libraries. MiXCR, run by TCRdb on the 5' RACE reads, gives a single entry per CDR3 protein. The repertoire holds some 15,000 distinct CDR3 sequences, with approximately 7% as singletons. Sequencing used blood. These receptors originate from an adult in good health.

This clonotype was observed many times. Written as DNA, the CDR3 is TGCGCCAGCAGCTTCGACAGGTACAATGAGCAGTTCTTC. Protein: CASSFDRYNEQFF. This sequence joins TRBV5-1 and TRBJ2-1, with D perhaps TRBD1 (6 bases). The CDR3 loop spans 13 amino acids. The germline V gene encodes CDR1 SGHRS and CDR2 YFSETQ. The ends were cut back, 2 bases at V and 4 bases at J, with 7 bases in the middle.

This clonotype was seen at least ten times. This chain uses TRBV5-4 with TRBJ2-5, with TRBD2 matching 7 bases. CDR3 length equals 16 residues. With V trimmed by 4 bases and J by 3 bases, 12 bases remained unmatched. Germline V gene sequence: CDR1 SGHNT, CDR2 YYREEE (reference sequence). The CDR3 is CASSMSLAAKKETQYF. CDR3 nucleotide sequence: TGTGCCAGCAGCATGTCCCTAGCGGCAAAGAAAGAGACCCAGTACTTC.